Each of the 29 T cell receptor beta chains below was sequenced from the same sample in a study of OX40 agonist ivuxolimab in advanced cancers. TCRdb's copy holds only in-frame clones and misses some; the assay was immunoSEQ multiplex PCR. There are 55,000 to 65,000 clones in the sample; roughly 86% occur only once, and more than 3% lies in the top ten. The specimen was CD4+ or CD8+ T cells sorted from blood, collected in a trial of the OX40 agonist ivuxolimab. The receptors stem from an adult with an advanced solid tumor such as melanoma, head and neck, liver or kidney cancer.

The chain uses TRBV19 and TRBJ2-1, with 8 bases identical to TRBD2. The CDR3 is 17 amino acids. V was pared by 2 bases and J by 5 bases, with 11 bases of the junction left unmatched. Germline V lookup: CDR1 LNHDA, CDR2 SQIVND (reference sequence). This CDR3 is CASSIRGRGGPHNEQFF. The CDR3 DNA follows: TGTGCCAGTAGTATAAGGGGTCGGGGGGGGCCCCACAATGAGCAGTTCTTC.

This clone occurred once. The rearrangement uses TRBV12-5 and TRBJ2-5; D possibly corresponds to TRBD1 (6 bases). V shed 0 bases and J shed 7 bases, with 12 bases lying between them. CDR3 size: 14 residues. Germline V CDR1 and CDR2: LGHNT, FRNRAP. CDR3 region: CASGLVRGGTTQYF. The DNA for the CDR3 is TGTGCTAGTGGTTTGGTAAGAGGGGGAACGACCCAGTACTTC.

The chain recombines TRBV9 with TRBJ2-4; perhaps TRBD1 as D (5 bases). CDR3 length: 15 amino acids. Per germline, CDR1 SGDLS and CDR2 YYNGEE. Trimming stripped 0 bases from V and 10 bases from J, with 17 bases between. Written as DNA, the CDR3 is TGTGCCAGCAGCGTAGCTGACAGCGAATTGTCTATTCAGTACTTC. This translates into CASSVADSELSIQYF.

This chain uses TRBV19 with TRBJ1-5, with 7 bases matching TRBD1. CDR3 size: 14 residues. Germline lookup yields CDR1 LNHDA and CDR2 SQIVND (reference sequence). V lost 4 bases, J lost 7 bases, and 7 bases stayed unmatched. CDR3 amino acids: CASSKDRWGQPQHF. The DNA for the CDR3 is TGTGCCAGTAGTAAGGACAGGTGGGGACAGCCCCAGCATTTT.

The rearrangement links TRBV19 to TRBJ2-1, with 9 nucleotides matching TRBD1. CDR3 length: 14 amino acids. Germline V gene lookup returns CDR1 LNHDA and CDR2 SQIVND (reference sequence). Losses at the gene ends were 7 bases for V and 4 bases for J; bases not matched to a gene: 5. Written as DNA, the CDR3 is TGTGCCAGTAAGGGACAGGGAGCGTACAATGAGCAGTTCTTC. Amino acid sequence: CASKGQGAYNEQFF.

The CDR3: CASSGSGGTYEQYF. CDR3 bases: TGTGCCAGCAGCGGAAGCGGGGGCACCTACGAGCAGTACTTC. The V gene is TRBV9, the J gene TRBJ2-7, with TRBD2 matching 8 bases. The trim removed 3 bases at V and 2 bases at J, leaving 4 bases unmatched. Germline V gene sequence: CDR1 SGDLS, CDR2 YYNGEE. The CDR3 runs 14 residues.

The chain uses TRBV5-4 and TRBJ2-7; D is possibly TRBD1 (6 bases). CDR3 size: 14 residues. Germline CDR1 reads SGHNT; CDR2 reads YYREEE (reference sequence). V lost 4 bases and J lost 2, with 13 bases in between. CDR3 protein: CASSQGQGTYEQYF. In DNA, the CDR3 is TGTGCCAGCAGCCAAGGGCAGGGGACCTACGAGCAGTACTTC.

The rearrangement joins TRBV2 to TRBJ2-5; no clear D. Germline V lookup: CDR1 SNHLY, CDR2 FYNNEI. The V end was cut by 8 bases, the J end by 1 base, with 14 bases between. This CDR3 contains 14 residues. The CDR3 reads CASSVGRSQETQYF. As DNA, the CDR3 is TGTGCCAGCTCCGTCGGGCGGTCCCAAGAGACCCAGTACTTC.

The chain joins TRBV5-1 to TRBJ1-2; no definite D call. From germline, CDR1 is SGHRS and CDR2 YFSETQ. This CDR3 is built from 14 residues. Trimming left V 0 bases short and J 3 bases short, with 9 bases between. The CDR3 loop reads CASSLAPGDYGYTF. CDR3 bases: TGCGCCAGCAGCTTGGCGCCAGGAGACTATGGCTACACCTTC.

This rearrangement joins TRBV11-2 to TRBJ2-1; D possibly uses TRBD1 or TRBD2 (5 bases each). Germline assignment: CDR1 SGHAT and CDR2 FQNNGV. Trimming removed 5 bases at V and 5 bases at J, with 13 bases between. CDR3 size: 14 residues. CDR3 coding DNA: TGTGCCAGCAGCCCCCGGGACGGAAACAATGAGCAGTTCTTC. This gives the protein CASSPRDGNNEQFF.

The chain recombines TRBV6-5 with TRBJ2-1, with 8 bases identical to TRBD1. Germline assignment: CDR1 MNHEY and CDR2 SVGAGI. V dropped 2 bases and J dropped 10; count of bases not matched to a gene: 4. This CDR3 contains 13 residues. CDR3 sequence reads: CASSYNRDREQFF. In DNA, the CDR3 is TGTGCCAGCAGTTACAACCGGGACAGGGAGCAGTTCTTC.

The chain couples TRBV15 to TRBJ1-6; D not resolved. CDR3 length: 14 amino acids. CDR1 and CDR2 (germline): LNHNV, YYDKDF (reference sequence). The V and J ends lost 4 bases and 7 bases respectively, with 11 bases between them. The CDR3 DNA reads as TGTGCCACCAGCACCTCTATCGGGAATTCACCCCTCCACTTT. Protein product: CATSTSIGNSPLHF.

The rearrangement joins TRBV11-3 to TRBJ1-1; no definite D call. This CDR3 has 13 residues. Per the germline V gene, CDR1 is SGHNT and CDR2 is YENEEA. Trimming shortened V by 4 bases and J by 3 bases, and 9 bases separated the two germline ends. The CDR3 sequence: CASSSRMDTEAFF. CDR3 nucleotide sequence: TGTGCCAGCAGCTCCCGGATGGACACTGAAGCTTTCTTT. Full variable domain (outside the CDR3, taken from reference TRBV11-3 and TRBJ1-1): EAGVVQSPRYKIIEKKQPVAFWCNPISGHNTLYWYLQNLGQGPELLIRYENEEAVDDSQLPKDRFSAERLKGVDSTLKIQPAELGDSAVYLCASSSRMDTEAFFGQGTRLTVV.

The table lists this clone with a few counts. The V and J genes are TRBV10-3 and TRBJ2-2, with D maybe TRBD2 (5 bases). Germline V lookup: CDR1 ENHRY, CDR2 SYGVKD. With 4 bases removed from V and 5 bases from J, the gap between germline ends came to 11 bases. This CDR3 is 14 amino acids long. The CDR3 spells CAISGTAGTGELFF. CDR3 DNA sequence: TGTGCCATCAGTGGGACTGCTGGGACCGGGGAGCTGTTTTTT.

DNA for the CDR3: TGTGCCAGCAGTTTACAGGGGAACTATGGCTACACCTTC. Its translation: CASSLQGNYGYTF. This chain joins TRBV27 and TRBJ1-2; possibly TRBD1 for D (6 bases). CDR1 and CDR2 (germline): MNHEY, SMNVEV (reference sequence). The CDR3 runs 13 residues. Deletions cut 2 bases from V and 2 bases from J, with 6 bases between.

The V and J genes are TRBV6-5 and TRBJ2-2, with D tentatively TRBD1 (6 bases). The V gene's germline CDR1 is MNHEY and CDR2 SVGAGI. This CDR3 contains 13 residues. Trimming removed 5 bases from V and 4 bases from J, with 8 bases in between. The CDR3 protein is CASSRTVTGELFF. CDR3 nucleotides: TGTGCCAGCAGTCGGACAGTCACCGGGGAGCTGTTTTTT.

The rearrangement uses TRBV9 and TRBJ1-3, with 8 bases identical to TRBD1. The CDR3 runs to 14 residues. Germline V gives CDR1 SGDLS, CDR2 YYNGEE. The junction had 11 bases not matched to a gene; V was cut back by 5 bases and J by 10 bases. CDR3 nucleotides: TGTGCCAGCAGTCCCGGACAGGGCTTTTTTACCATATATTTT. The encoded protein is CASSPGQGFFTIYF.

The V and J genes are TRBV5-6 and TRBJ1-1; D is unresolved. With 2 bases removed from V and 1 base from J, the gap between germline ends came to 15 bases. In germline, CDR1 is SGHDT, CDR2 YYEEEE. The CDR3 consists of 16 residues. The CDR3, as DNA: TGTGCCAGCAGCTTTATGGGAACAACTGAGAACACTGAAGCTTTCTTT. Translating it yields CASSFMGTTENTEAFF.

This clone was seen once. The CDR3 bases are TGTGCCAGCAGTGCTGGACAGGGAGCGAGGGCCCAGCATTTT. Translated: CASSAGQGARAQHF. The J gene is TRBJ1-5, the V gene TRBV6-1; TRBD1 matches 8 bases. Germline-derived CDR1 and CDR2 are MNHNS and SASEGT. The CDR3 totals 14 residues. The V gene end was trimmed by 4 bases and the J gene end by 11 bases; junction bases not matched to a gene: 10.

The chain carries TRBV19 and TRBJ1-3; D is unresolved. V shed 0 bases and J shed 0 bases, with 12 bases lying between them. The CDR3 loop spans 17 amino acids. Germline CDR1 and CDR2: LNHDA and SQIVND (reference sequence). CDR3 DNA: TGTGCCAGTAGTATAGACCGACGCGCGATCTCTGGAAACACCATATATTTT. Translating it yields CASSIDRRAISGNTIYF.

This chain connects TRBV29-1 to TRBJ2-5; D is perhaps TRBD1 (6 bases). Germline V gene lookup returns CDR1 SQVTM and CDR2 ANQGSEA. The CDR3 has 12 amino acids. Trimming took off 7 bases at V and 5 bases at J, with 14 bases between the two ends. CDR3 residues: CSGRQDRETQYF. As DNA, the CDR3 is TGCAGCGGCCGACAGGACCGGGAGACCCAGTACTTC. The full variable domain, with the rest looked up from reference TRBV29-1 and TRBJ2-5, is SAVISQKPSRDICQRGTSLTIQCQVDSQVTMMFWYRQQPGQSLTLIATANQGSEATYESGFVIDKFPISRPNLTFSTLTVSNMSPEDSSIYLCSGRQDRETQYFGPGTRLLVL.

The V gene is TRBV9, the J gene TRBJ1-2; D is undetermined. Trimming took 3 bases from V and 6 from J, leaving 12 bases between them. Germline values: CDR1 SGDLS, CDR2 YYNGEE. The CDR3 consists of 13 residues. CDR3 in DNA: TGTGCCAGCAGCGGACCAAGTGAGGATGGCTACACCTTC. Translated: CASSGPSEDGYTF.

The rearrangement joins TRBV5-1 to TRBJ2-5; D unresolved. V lost 1 base to trimming and J lost 4 bases, with 17 bases between them. Germline V gene data show CDR1 as SGHRS and CDR2 as YFSETQ. This CDR3 has 16 residues. Written as DNA, the CDR3 is TGCGCCAGCAGCTTGAATGGTGCTCCCAATTTAGAGACCCAGTACTTC. Its translation is CASSLNGAPNLETQYF.

The chain links TRBV14 to TRBJ2-7; D call uncertain. Germline V gene data show CDR1 as SGHDN and CDR2 as FVKESK. The CDR3 is 17 residues long. With 5 bases removed from V and 0 bases from J, the gap between germline ends came to 20 bases. The CDR3: CASSGKSATSDSYEQYF. In DNA form, the CDR3 reads TGTGCCAGCAGCGGAAAGAGCGCGACAAGTGACTCCTACGAGCAGTACTTC.

This clone was seen only once. The genes are TRBV6-4 and TRBJ1-2; 7 bases are shared with TRBD1. The J segment lost 4 bases and the V segment lost 6 bases, leaving 8 bases of the junction unmatched. CDR1 and CDR2 (germline): MRHNA, SNTAGT. The CDR3 is made up of 14 amino acids. The CDR3 DNA follows: TGTGCCAGCAGCGGAAATGACAGGGTCTATGGCTACACCTTC. It yields the protein CASSGNDRVYGYTF.

The J gene is TRBJ1-1, the V gene TRBV9; 9 bases are shared with TRBD1. V was clipped by 3 bases and J by 4 bases; unmatched bases: 4. The germline V gene has CDR1 SGDLS and CDR2 YYNGEE. The CDR3 consists of 14 residues. CDR3 nucleotide sequence: TGTGCCAGCAGCGCCGTACAGGGGGCCACTGAAGCTTTCTTT. Its translation: CASSAVQGATEAFF.

The chain uses TRBV11-2 and TRBJ1-4; no definite D call. Trimming removed 3 bases at V and 8 bases at J, with 10 bases between. This CDR3 contains 13 residues. In germline, CDR1 is SGHAT, CDR2 FQNNGV. This CDR3 is CASSLEAEEKLFF. The CDR3 region has the DNA TGTGCCAGCAGCTTGGAAGCGGAGGAAAAACTGTTTTTT.

The V and J genes are TRBV11-3 and TRBJ1-1; D might be TRBD1 (5 bases). Between the trimmed V and J ends, which lost 1 base and 9 bases, there was a span of 12 bases. This CDR3 comprises 13 residues. CDR1 and CDR2 from the germline V gene are SGHNT and YENEEA. The CDR3 sequence: CASSLGRVGQAFF. CDR3 DNA sequence: TGTGCCAGCAGCTTAGGCCGTGTGGGGCAAGCTTTCTTT.

J is TRBJ1-4 and V is TRBV19, with 11 bases aligning to TRBD1. This CDR3 has 14 residues. The V gene end was trimmed by 3 bases and the J gene end by 7 bases; junction bases not matched to a gene: 1. Germline V lookup: CDR1 LNHDA, CDR2 SQIVND (reference sequence). The CDR3 DNA follows: TGTGCCAGTAGTATCGGGACAGGGGGTGAAAAACTGTTTTTT. This gives the protein CASSIGTGGEKLFF.